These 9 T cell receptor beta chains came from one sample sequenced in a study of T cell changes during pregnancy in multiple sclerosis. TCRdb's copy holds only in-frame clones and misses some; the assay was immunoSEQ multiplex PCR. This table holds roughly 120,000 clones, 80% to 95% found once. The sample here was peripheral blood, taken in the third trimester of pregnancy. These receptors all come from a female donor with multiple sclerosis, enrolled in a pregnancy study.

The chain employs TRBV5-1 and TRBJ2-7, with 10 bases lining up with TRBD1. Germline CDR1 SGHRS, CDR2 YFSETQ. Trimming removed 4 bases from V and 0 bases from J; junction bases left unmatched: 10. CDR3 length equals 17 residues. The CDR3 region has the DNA TGCGCCAGCAGCCGAACCGGGACAGGGGATGGCTCCTACGAGCAGTACTTC. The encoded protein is CASSRTGTGDGSYEQYF.

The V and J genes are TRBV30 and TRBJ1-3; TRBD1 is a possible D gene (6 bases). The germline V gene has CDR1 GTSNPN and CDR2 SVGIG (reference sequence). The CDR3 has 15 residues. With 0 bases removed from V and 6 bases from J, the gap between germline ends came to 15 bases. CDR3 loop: CAWSVRGGVLNTIYF. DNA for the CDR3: TGTGCCTGGAGTGTACGAGGGGGGGTTCTAAACACCATATATTTT.

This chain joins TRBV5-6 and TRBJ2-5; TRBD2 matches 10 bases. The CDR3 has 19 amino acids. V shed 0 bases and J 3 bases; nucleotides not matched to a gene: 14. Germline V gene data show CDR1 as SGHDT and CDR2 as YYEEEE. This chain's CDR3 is CASSLAQLAGVGGKETQYF. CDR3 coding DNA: TGTGCCAGCAGCTTGGCCCAGCTAGCGGGAGTAGGGGGAAAAGAGACCCAGTACTTC.

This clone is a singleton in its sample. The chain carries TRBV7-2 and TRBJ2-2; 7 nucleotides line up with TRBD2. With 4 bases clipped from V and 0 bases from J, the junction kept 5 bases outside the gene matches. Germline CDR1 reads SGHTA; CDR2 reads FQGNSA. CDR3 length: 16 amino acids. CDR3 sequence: CASSSGGGANTGELFF. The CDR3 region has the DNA TGTGCCAGCAGCTCCGGTGGGGGGGCGAACACCGGGGAGCTGTTTTTT.

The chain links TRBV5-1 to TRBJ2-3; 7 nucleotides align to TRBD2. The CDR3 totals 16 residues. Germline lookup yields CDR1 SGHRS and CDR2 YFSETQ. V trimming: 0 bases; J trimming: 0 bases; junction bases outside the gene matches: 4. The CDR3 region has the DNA TGCGCCAGCAGCTTGGGCGGGGGTTACAGCACAGATACGCAGTATTTT. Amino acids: CASSLGGGYSTDTQYF.

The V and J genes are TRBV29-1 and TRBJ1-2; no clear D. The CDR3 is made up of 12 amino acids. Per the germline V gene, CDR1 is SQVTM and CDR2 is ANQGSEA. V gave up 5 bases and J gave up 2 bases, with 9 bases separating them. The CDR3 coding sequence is TGCAGCGTTAATGGCAGAAACTATGGCTACACCTTC. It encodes CSVNGRNYGYTF.

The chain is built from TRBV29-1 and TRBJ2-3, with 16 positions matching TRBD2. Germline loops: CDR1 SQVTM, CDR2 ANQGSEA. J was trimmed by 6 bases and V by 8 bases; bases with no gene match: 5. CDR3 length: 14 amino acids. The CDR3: CSTGTSGGADTQYF. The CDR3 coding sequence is TGCAGCACAGGGACTAGCGGGGGGGCCGATACGCAGTATTTT.

CDR3 amino acids: CASSLTSTGGLGLNTEAFF. CDR3 coding DNA: TGTGCCAGCAGTTTAACCAGCACAGGGGGGCTCGGGTTGAACACTGAAGCTTTCTTT. The J gene is TRBJ1-1, the V gene TRBV28, with 8 nucleotides matching TRBD1. The V segment lost 2 bases and the J segment 0 bases; nucleotides outside the gene matches: 14. CDR1 is MDHEN, CDR2 SYDVKM, per germline. The CDR3 is made up of 19 amino acids.

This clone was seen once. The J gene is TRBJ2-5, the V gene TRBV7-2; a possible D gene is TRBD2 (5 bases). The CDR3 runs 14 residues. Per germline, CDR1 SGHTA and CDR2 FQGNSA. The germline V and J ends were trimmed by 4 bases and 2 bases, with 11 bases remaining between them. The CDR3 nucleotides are TGTGCCAGCAGCTCCGCCTGGAGGCAAGAGACCCAGTACTTC. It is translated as CASSSAWRQETQYF.